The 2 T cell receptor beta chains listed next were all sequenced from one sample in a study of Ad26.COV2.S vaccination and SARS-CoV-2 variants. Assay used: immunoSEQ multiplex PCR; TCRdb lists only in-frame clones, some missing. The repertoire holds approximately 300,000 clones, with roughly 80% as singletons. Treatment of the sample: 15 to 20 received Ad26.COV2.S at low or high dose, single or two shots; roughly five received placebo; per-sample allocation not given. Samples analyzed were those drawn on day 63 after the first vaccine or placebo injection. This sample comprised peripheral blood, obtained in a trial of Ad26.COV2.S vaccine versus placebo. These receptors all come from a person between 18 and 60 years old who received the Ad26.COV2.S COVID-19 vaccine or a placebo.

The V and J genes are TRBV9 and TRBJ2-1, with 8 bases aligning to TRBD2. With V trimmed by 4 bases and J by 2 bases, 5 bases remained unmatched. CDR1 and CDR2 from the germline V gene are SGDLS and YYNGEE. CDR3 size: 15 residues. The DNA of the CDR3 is TGTGCCAGCAGCCTAAGCGGGGGTACCTACAATGAGCAGTTCTTC. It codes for CASSLSGGTYNEQFF.

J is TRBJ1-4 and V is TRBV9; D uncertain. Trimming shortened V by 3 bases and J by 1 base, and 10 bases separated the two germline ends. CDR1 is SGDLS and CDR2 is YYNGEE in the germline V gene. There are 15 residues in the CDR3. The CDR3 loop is CASSADLGTNEKLFF. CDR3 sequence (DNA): TGTGCCAGCAGCGCCGATTTGGGAACTAATGAAAAACTGTTTTTT.